This T cell receptor beta chain was sequenced in a study of cytomegalovirus exposure and HLA in healthy donors. On the study more broadly: From HLA-typed donors, an early data release held about 85 million unique TCRs. Overall study results and limits: The authors considered a cluster of highly shared sequence variants likely to be a sequencing artifact. The study labeled approximately 150 TCR beta chains cytomegalovirus-associated.

Points on this clone: The antigen is not known.

CDR3 size: 15 residues. Per the germline V gene, CDR1 is SGHAT and CDR2 is FQNNGV. Trimming took 2 bases from V and 5 from J; bases not matched to a gene: 5. The PCR was carried out with 60 Vbeta primers and 13 Jbeta primers. Methods used by the authors: Among the unique TCR beta chains that a later analysis counted, some 73 million in all, some 10 million were shared. Sequencing was performed with immunoSEQ multiplex PCR; in TCRdb, only in-frame clones are kept and a portion is missing. V, J and clone size derive from that table, while D and trimming were established from the DNA sequence. This table holds 180,000 or so clones, about 82% found once.

The rearrangement uses TRBV11-2 and TRBJ2-3, with 9 bases aligning to TRBD1. The TCR sequence derives from a woman aged 25 to 39 in good health and CMV-seronegative. Input material: PBMCs. The CDR3 DNA follows: TGTGCCAGCAGCTTAAGACAGGGGGGAGTAGATACGCAGTATTTT. Translation gives CASSLRQGGVDTQYF.